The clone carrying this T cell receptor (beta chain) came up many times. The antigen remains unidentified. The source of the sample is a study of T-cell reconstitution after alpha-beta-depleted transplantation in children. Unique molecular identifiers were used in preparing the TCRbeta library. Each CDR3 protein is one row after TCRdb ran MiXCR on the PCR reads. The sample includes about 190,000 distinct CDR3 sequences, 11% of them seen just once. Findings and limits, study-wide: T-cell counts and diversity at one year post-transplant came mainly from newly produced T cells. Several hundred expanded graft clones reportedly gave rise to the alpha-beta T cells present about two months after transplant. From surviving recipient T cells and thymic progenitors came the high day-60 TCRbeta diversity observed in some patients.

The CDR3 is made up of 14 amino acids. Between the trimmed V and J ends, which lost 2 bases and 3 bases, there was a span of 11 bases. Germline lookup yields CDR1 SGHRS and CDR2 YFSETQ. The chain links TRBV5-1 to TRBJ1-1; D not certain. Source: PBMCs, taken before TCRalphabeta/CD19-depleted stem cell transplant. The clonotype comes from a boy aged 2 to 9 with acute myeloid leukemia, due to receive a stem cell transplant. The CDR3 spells CASSFVAQDTEAFF. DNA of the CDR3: TGCGCCAGCAGCTTCGTTGCGCAGGACACTGAAGCTTTCTTT. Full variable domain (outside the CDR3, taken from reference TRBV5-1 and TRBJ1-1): KAGVTQTPRYLIKTRGQQVTLSCSPISGHRSVSWYQQTPGQGLQFLFEYFSETQRNKGNFPGRFSGRQFSNSRSEMNVSTLELGDSALYLCASSFVAQDTEAFFGQGTRLTVV.